This TCR beta chain was sequenced in a study of cytomegalovirus exposure and HLA in healthy donors. About the study: The early release's HLA-typed donors yielded approximately 82 million unique TCRs.

A multiplex PCR was run with 60 Vbeta primers and 13 Jbeta primers. Original data processing: An analysis performed later counted 74 million or so unique TCR beta chains (roughly 11 million of them shared). Generated by immunoSEQ multiplex PCR, the TCRdb table keeps only in-frame clones and is missing some. The DNA was the basis for D and trimming; V, J and clone size are from that table. The data hold about 160,000 clones, with roughly 85% observed a single time. This CDR3 has 15 residues. Trimming took 5 bases from V and 7 from J, leaving 20 bases between them. Looked up from germline, CDR1 is MNHEY and CDR2 is SVGAGI. About this clone: Its matching antigen is unknown.

Study-wide results and caveats: HLA alleles were associated with around 17,000 TCR beta sequences in a later analysis at 0.05 false discovery rate. In vitro data verified a few CMV-associated chains as specific for CMV antigens.

This chain joins TRBV6-5 and TRBJ1-2; a possible D gene is TRBD1 (5 bases). The sequence was collected from a man between 18 and 29 years old in good health and CMV-seropositive. Input material: PBMCs. The CDR3 DNA is TGTGCCAGCAGTCCCGGGGGGGGTGTCTTGGTTGGCTACACCTTC. Amino acid sequence: CASSPGGGVLVGYTF.